These 21 T cell receptor beta chains were sequenced from one sample in a study of T cells after yellow fever vaccination. TCRdb used MiXCR to reprocess the 5' RACE reads, holding one entry per CDR3 protein. The sample shows some 340,000 distinct CDR3 sequences, over 8.5% of them seen only once. The sample here was CD4+ T cells sorted from PBMCs, taken 45 days after the yellow fever booster vaccination. Every receptor here comes from a man in his late teens or twenties who received the YFV17D yellow fever vaccine.

The sample holds many counts of this clonotype. V and J are TRBV7-2 and TRBJ2-1; possible D gene TRBD2, 5 bases. CDR1 and CDR2 from the germline V gene are SGHTA and FQGNSA. V was cut by 4 bases and J by 0 bases, with 10 bases left in between. The CDR3 runs 15 residues. The CDR3 sequence: CASSSPRGSYNEQFF. CDR3 nucleotides: TGTGCCAGCAGCTCTCCCCGGGGCTCCTACAATGAGCAGTTCTTC.

This clonotype was counted between two and nine times. The chain links TRBV20-1 to TRBJ2-3; 16 positions agree with TRBD2. Germline loops: CDR1 DFQATT, CDR2 SNEGSKA (reference sequence). J lost 9 bases, V lost 4 bases, and 4 bases had no gene match. CDR3 size: 14 residues. As DNA, the CDR3 is TGCAGTGCTACGGGGACTAGCGGGAGGGAGACGCAGTATTTT. This translates into CSATGTSGRETQYF.

This clonotype was counted only a few times. V gene TRBV4-1 combines with J gene TRBJ2-5; 7 nucleotides line up with TRBD2. V shed 4 bases and J 3 bases; nucleotides not matched to a gene: 8. Germline-derived CDR1 and CDR2 are MGHRA and YSYEKL. The length of the CDR3 is 15 residues. The DNA of the CDR3 is TGCGCCAGCAGCCGAGGTCGGGGAGGGAAAGAGACCCAGTACTTC. Residues: CASSRGRGGKETQYF.

This clonotype has a count of ten or more. For the CDR3, the DNA is TGCGCCAGCTTCAGGGTTTATAGCAATCAGCCCCAGCATTTT. Translated: CASFRVYSNQPQHF. V and J are TRBV5-1 and TRBJ1-5; D may be TRBD1 (5 bases). CDR1 is SGHRS, CDR2 YFSETQ, per germline. Trimming took off 7 bases at V and 0 bases at J, with 11 bases between the two ends. This CDR3 has 14 amino acids.

This clonotype was counted at least ten times. This chain connects TRBV7-2 to TRBJ1-1; D is unresolved. V was pared by 5 bases and J by 0 bases, with 10 bases between. The CDR3 is made up of 14 amino acids. The germline V gene has CDR1 SGHTA and CDR2 FQGNSA. CDR3 nucleotide sequence: TGTGCCAGCAGCCTACCGGGTTTGAACACTGAAGCTTTCTTT. Protein: CASSLPGLNTEAFF. Variable domain in full (rest from reference TRBV7-2 and TRBJ1-1): GAGVSQSPSNKVTEKGKDVELRCDPISGHTALYWYRQSLGQGLEFLIYFQGNSAPDKSGLPSDRFSAERTGGSVSTLTIQRTQQEDSAVYLCASSLPGLNTEAFFGQGTRLTVV.

This rearrangement joins TRBV20-1 to TRBJ2-5; D is possibly TRBD1 or TRBD2 (5 bases each). CDR1 DFQATT and CDR2 SNEGSKA come from the germline V gene (reference sequence). Trimming shortened V by 5 bases and J by 5 bases, and 12 bases separated the two germline ends. The CDR3 loop spans 12 amino acids. The CDR3 DNA is TGCAGTGCTCAAACAGAGGGGGAGACCCAGTACTTC. Amino acid sequence: CSAQTEGETQYF.

The chain joins TRBV7-3 to TRBJ2-6; TRBD1 matches 9 bases. Per germline, CDR1 SGHTA and CDR2 FQGTGA. The CDR3 runs to 18 residues. Germline trimming cut 4 bases from V and 3 bases from J; bases unmatched to any gene: 10. For the CDR3, the DNA is TGTGCCAGCAGCTCGAAGAACAGGGGGCTCTTTGGGGCCAACGTCCTGACTTTC. Translation gives CASSSKNRGLFGANVLTF.

The sample holds many counts of this clonotype. This sequence joins TRBV18 and TRBJ2-4; D possibly corresponds to TRBD1 (6 bases). The V gene lost 0 bases and the J gene lost 3 bases, with 6 bases spanning the gap. The CDR3 runs to 14 residues. Germline V gives CDR1 KGHSH, CDR2 LQKENI. The CDR3 sequence: CASSPPGGKNIQYF. Here the CDR3 DNA reads TGTGCCAGCTCACCACCAGGGGGCAAAAACATTCAGTACTTC. The variable domain in full, with the rest retrieved from reference TRBV18 and TRBJ2-4, is NAGVMQNPRHLVRRRGQEARLRCSPMKGHSHVYWYRQLPEEGLKFMVYLQKENIIDESGMPKERFSAEFPKEGPSILRIQQVVRGDSAAYFCASSPPGGKNIQYFGAGTRLSVL.

The chain carries TRBV12-3 or TRBV12-4 and TRBJ1-5; D is possibly TRBD1 (5 bases). This CDR3 is built from 15 residues. Trimming shortened V by 1 base and J by 6 bases, and 13 bases separated the two germline ends. CDR3 amino acids: CASSLVGQGGQPQHF. In DNA form, the CDR3 reads TGTGCCAGCAGTTTAGTAGGGCAGGGAGGTCAGCCCCAGCATTTT.

The chain employs TRBV4-2 and TRBJ2-3; D possibly corresponds to TRBD2 (5 bases). Per germline, CDR1 LGHNA and CDR2 YNFKEQ. V dropped 7 bases and J dropped 2 bases, with 16 bases sitting between them. The CDR3 runs to 15 residues. The CDR3 spells CASTSGDLYTDTQYF. The CDR3 nucleotides are TGTGCCAGCACCAGCGGTGACCTTTACACAGATACGCAGTATTTT.

This clonotype came up many times. This chain links TRBV28 with TRBJ2-3, with unresolved D. The V end lost 5 bases, the J end lost 8 bases, and 14 bases lay between the germline ends. CDR1 and CDR2 (germline): MDHEN, SYDVKM. The length of the CDR3 is 13 residues. CDR3 residues: CASSLPSGRTQYF. Here the CDR3 DNA reads TGTGCCAGCAGTCTACCATCCGGCCGTACGCAGTATTTT.

This clonotype came up a few times. The chain employs TRBV4-2 and TRBJ1-2; TRBD1 might be the D (5 bases). The CDR3 is 14 residues long. CDR1 is LGHNA and CDR2 is YNFKEQ in the germline V gene. V lost 1 base, J lost 6 bases, and 12 bases lay in between. The CDR3, as DNA: TGTGCCAGCAGCCAAGGAAGTTTGGGGCATGGCTACACCTTC. Protein product: CASSQGSLGHGYTF.

This clonotype was counted between two and nine times. V is TRBV20-1 and J is TRBJ1-1; D unclear. The CDR3 has 14 amino acids. V lost 6 bases, J lost 0 bases, and 14 bases lay in between. The germline V gene encodes CDR1 DFQATT and CDR2 SNEGSKA (reference sequence). CDR3 nucleotide sequence: TGCAGTGCGAGGAGTATGGGAATGAACACTGAAGCTTTCTTT. This encodes CSARSMGMNTEAFF.

This clonotype was observed a handful of times. The chain has TRBV2 and TRBJ2-7; D not resolved. V was clipped by 7 bases and J by 3 bases, with 10 bases between them. Germline CDR1 SNHLY, CDR2 FYNNEI. CDR3 length: 12 amino acids. Here the CDR3 DNA reads TGTGCCAGCAAGCGTGAAGTCTACGAGCAGTACTTC. Encoded protein: CASKREVYEQYF.

This clonotype was seen more than once but under ten times. J is TRBJ1-2 and V is TRBV5-1, with unresolved D. The germline V and J ends were trimmed by 7 bases and 2 bases, with 15 bases remaining between them. The CDR3 spans 14 residues. Germline assignment: CDR1 SGHRS and CDR2 YFSETQ. The DNA for the CDR3 is TGCGCCAGCCAACCGGGAGATCCCAACTATGGCTACACCTTC. This translates into CASQPGDPNYGYTF. The full variable domain, completed using reference TRBV5-1 and TRBJ1-2, is KAGVTQTPRYLIKTRGQQVTLSCSPISGHRSVSWYQQTPGQGLQFLFEYFSETQRNKGNFPGRFSGRQFSNSRSEMNVSTLELGDSALYLCASQPGDPNYGYTFGSGTRLTVV.

This clonotype was detected only a few times. This rearrangement joins TRBV2 to TRBJ2-2; D might be TRBD1 (6 bases). The CDR3 is 15 residues long. V lost 4 bases to trimming and J lost 6 bases, with 15 bases between them. From germline, CDR1 is SNHLY and CDR2 FYNNEI. CDR3 bases: TGTGCCAGCAGTGGGTCTACAGGGAGCCCCGGGGAGCTGTTTTTT. Amino acids: CASSGSTGSPGELFF.

This clonotype was recorded at least ten times. The chain carries TRBV29-1 and TRBJ2-5; D unresolved. Germline assignment: CDR1 SQVTM and CDR2 ANQGSEA. The CDR3 loop spans 10 amino acids. The V end was cut by 7 bases, the J end by 5 bases, with 8 bases between. DNA of the CDR3: TGCAGCGGGATCCTGGAGACCCAGTACTTC. Translating gives CSGILETQYF. Combining the CDR3 with reference TRBV29-1 and TRBJ2-5 gives the whole variable domain SAVISQKPSRDICQRGTSLTIQCQVDSQVTMMFWYRQQPGQSLTLIATANQGSEATYESGFVIDKFPISRPNLTFSTLTVSNMSPEDSSIYLCSGILETQYFGPGTRLLVL.

This clonotype was recorded a few times. The chain uses TRBV7-6 and TRBJ1-6, with unresolved D. This CDR3 is built from 12 residues. The V and J ends lost 5 bases and 7 bases respectively, with 6 bases between them. Germline V gene lookup returns CDR1 SGHVS and CDR2 FNYEAQ. The CDR3 nucleotides read TGTGCCAGCAGCGAACTAAATTCACCCCTCCACTTT. Its protein product is CASSELNSPLHF.

The V gene is TRBV18, the J gene TRBJ2-3, with 9 positions matching TRBD1. V trimming: 4 bases; J trimming: 4 bases; junction bases outside the gene matches: 3. CDR1 is KGHSH and CDR2 is LQKENI in the germline V gene. The CDR3 spans 14 residues. CDR3: CASSRDRVPDTQYF. For the CDR3, the DNA is TGTGCCAGCTCACGGGACAGGGTTCCAGATACGCAGTATTTT.

The chain carries TRBV7-8 and TRBJ1-1; a weak D match, TRBD1 (5 bases). CDR3 size: 16 residues. V was trimmed by 4 bases and J by 0 bases, leaving 15 bases between them. Germline values: CDR1 SGHVS, CDR2 FQNEAQ. CDR3 sequence: CASSYRRGGMNTEAFF. CDR3 nucleotides: TGTGCCAGCAGCTATCGTCGTGGGGGGATGAACACTGAAGCTTTCTTT.

This clonotype was counted between two and nine times. The genes are TRBV4-2 and TRBJ2-1; 7 positions agree with TRBD1. CDR1 is LGHNA, CDR2 YNFKEQ, per germline. The junction had 10 bases not matched to a gene; V was cut back by 5 bases and J by 3 bases. CDR3 length: 16 amino acids. The CDR3 spells CASSWAGDSDYNEQFF. The DNA for the CDR3 is TGTGCCAGCAGCTGGGCAGGGGACAGCGACTACAATGAGCAGTTCTTC.